This T cell receptor (beta chain) originates from a study of blood T cell repertoires in COVID-19. The wider study: COVID-19 samples from acute and convalescent phases originated in the United States, Italy and Spain. Nucleic acid was either cDNA or gDNA, and it came from T cells, B-cell-depleted T cells, or PBMCs.

Trimming left V 0 bases short and J 2 bases short, with 8 bases between. The CDR3 is 14 residues long. CDR1 is SGDLS, CDR2 YYNGEE, per germline. Assay: immunoSEQ multiplex PCR; the TCRdb copy retains only in-frame clones and omits some. Of approximately 16,000 clones detected, 75% to 85% appear once; the ten largest clones hold approximately 22%. Sequencing was performed on peripheral blood. This chain uses TRBV9 with TRBJ2-5, with D hard to call. The sequence came from an older man with active or convalescent COVID-19. As DNA, the CDR3 is TGTGCCAGCAGCGTAGGCCCGAGGCAAGAGACCCAGTACTTC. Its translation is CASSVGPRQETQYF.